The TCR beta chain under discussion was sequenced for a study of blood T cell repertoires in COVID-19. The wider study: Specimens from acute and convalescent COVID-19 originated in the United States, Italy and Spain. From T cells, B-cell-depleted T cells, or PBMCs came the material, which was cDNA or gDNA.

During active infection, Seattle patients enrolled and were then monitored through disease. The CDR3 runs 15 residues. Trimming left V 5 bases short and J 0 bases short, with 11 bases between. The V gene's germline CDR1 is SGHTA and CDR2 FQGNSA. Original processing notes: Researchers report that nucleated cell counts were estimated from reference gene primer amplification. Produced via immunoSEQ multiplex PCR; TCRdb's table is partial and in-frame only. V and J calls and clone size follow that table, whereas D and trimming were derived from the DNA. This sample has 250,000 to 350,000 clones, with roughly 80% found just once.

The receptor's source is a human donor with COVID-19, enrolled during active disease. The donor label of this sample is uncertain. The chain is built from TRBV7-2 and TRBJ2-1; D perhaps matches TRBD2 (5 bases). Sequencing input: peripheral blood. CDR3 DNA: TGTGCCAGCAGCATAAGGACTCCCTCCTACAATGAGCAGTTCTTC. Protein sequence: CASSIRTPSYNEQFF.